This T cell receptor (beta chain) was captured in a study of blood T cell repertoires in COVID-19. About the study: Italy, Spain and the United States were the sources of the convalescent and acute COVID-19 samples. T cells, B-cell-depleted T cells, or PBMCs provided the cDNA or gDNA that served as material.

The table lists this clone with a few counts. The assay was immunoSEQ multiplex PCR, and TCRdb's table has in-frame clones only and misses some. The repertoire has under 80,000 clones, around 85% of them found once; the top ten carry around a sixth. CDR1 is MNHNS and CDR2 is SASEGT in the germline V gene. CDR3 length: 14 residues. V lost 1 base and J 10 bases, leaving 14 bases between the germline ends. The V call is TRBV6-1, the J call TRBJ1-5; D ambiguous. The specimen was peripheral blood. The receptor's source is an elderly man in a cohort sampled during active COVID-19. This CDR3 reads CASSEERAPLPQHF. The CDR3 DNA reads TGTGCCAGCAGTGAAGAGAGGGCCCCTCTTCCCCAGCATTTT.